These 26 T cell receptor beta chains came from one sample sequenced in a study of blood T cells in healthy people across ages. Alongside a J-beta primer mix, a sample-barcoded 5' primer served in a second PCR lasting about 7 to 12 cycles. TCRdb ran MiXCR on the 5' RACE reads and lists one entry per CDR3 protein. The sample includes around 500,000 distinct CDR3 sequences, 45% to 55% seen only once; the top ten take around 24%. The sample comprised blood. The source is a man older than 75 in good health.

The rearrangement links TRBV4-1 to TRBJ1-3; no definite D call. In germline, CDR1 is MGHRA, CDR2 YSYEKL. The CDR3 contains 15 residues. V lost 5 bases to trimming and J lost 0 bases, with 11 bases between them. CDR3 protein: CASSVAGGSGNTIYF. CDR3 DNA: TGCGCCAGCAGCGTGGCAGGAGGCTCTGGAAACACCATATATTTT.

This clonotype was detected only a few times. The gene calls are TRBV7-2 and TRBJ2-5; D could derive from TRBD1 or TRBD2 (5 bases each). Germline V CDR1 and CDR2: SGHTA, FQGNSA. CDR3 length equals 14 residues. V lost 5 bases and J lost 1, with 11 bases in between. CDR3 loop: CASSPSRVQETQYF. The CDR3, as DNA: TGTGCCAGCAGCCCTAGCAGGGTCCAAGAGACCCAGTACTTC.

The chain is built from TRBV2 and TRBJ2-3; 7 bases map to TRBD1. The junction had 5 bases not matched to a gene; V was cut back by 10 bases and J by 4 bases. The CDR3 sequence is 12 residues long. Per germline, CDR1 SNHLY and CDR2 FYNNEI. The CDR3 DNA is TGTGCCACCTACAGGGGATCAGATACGCAGTATTTT. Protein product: CATYRGSDTQYF.

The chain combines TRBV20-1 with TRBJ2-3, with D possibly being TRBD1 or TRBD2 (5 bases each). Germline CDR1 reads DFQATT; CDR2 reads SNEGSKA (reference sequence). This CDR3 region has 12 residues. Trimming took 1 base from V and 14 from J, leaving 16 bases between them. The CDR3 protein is CSARVPQGVMYF. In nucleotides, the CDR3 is TGCAGTGCTAGAGTACCGCAGGGAGTAATGTATTTT.

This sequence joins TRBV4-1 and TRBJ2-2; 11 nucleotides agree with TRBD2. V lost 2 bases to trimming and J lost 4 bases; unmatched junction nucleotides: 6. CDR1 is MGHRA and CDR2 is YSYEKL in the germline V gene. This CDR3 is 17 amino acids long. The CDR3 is CASSQSGTSGSTGELFF. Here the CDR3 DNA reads TGCGCCAGCAGCCAATCCGGGACTAGCGGTTCCACCGGGGAGCTGTTTTTT.

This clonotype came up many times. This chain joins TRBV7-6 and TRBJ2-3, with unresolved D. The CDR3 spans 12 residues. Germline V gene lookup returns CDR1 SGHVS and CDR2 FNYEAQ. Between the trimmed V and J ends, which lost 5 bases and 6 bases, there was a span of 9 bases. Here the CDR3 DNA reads TGTGCCAGCAGCCCCCTGATGGATACGCAGTATTTT. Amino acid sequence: CASSPLMDTQYF. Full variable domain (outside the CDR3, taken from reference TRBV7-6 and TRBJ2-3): GAGVSQSPRYKVTKRGQDVALRCDPISGHVSLYWYRQALGQGPEFLTYFNYEAQQDKSGLPNDRFSAERPEGSISTLTIQRTEQRDSAMYRCASSPLMDTQYFGPGTRLTVL.

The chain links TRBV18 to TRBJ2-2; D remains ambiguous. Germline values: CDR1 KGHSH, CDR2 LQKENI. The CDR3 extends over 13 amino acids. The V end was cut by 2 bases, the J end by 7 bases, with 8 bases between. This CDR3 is CASSPGYSGELFF. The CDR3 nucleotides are TGTGCCAGCTCACCAGGTTACAGCGGGGAGCTGTTTTTT.

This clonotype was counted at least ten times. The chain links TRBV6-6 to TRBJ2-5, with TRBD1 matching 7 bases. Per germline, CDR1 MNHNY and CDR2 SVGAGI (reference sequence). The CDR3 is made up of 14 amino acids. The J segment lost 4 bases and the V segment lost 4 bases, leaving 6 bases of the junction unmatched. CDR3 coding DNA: TGTGCCAGCAGTTCCCCGACAGGGTTAGAGACCCAGTACTTC. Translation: CASSSPTGLETQYF.

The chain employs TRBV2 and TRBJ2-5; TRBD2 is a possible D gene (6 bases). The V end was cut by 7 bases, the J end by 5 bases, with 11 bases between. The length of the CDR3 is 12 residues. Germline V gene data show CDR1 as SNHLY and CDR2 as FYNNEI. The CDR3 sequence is CASTWGEETQYF. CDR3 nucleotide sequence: TGTGCCAGCACCTGGGGGGAGGAGACCCAGTACTTC.

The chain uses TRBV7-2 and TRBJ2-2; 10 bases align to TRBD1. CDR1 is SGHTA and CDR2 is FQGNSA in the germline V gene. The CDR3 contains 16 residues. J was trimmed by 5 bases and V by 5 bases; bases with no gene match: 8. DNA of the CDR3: TGTGCCAGCAGCCCCGGGACAGGGGTGGGGACCGGGGAGCTGTTTTTT. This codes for CASSPGTGVGTGELFF.

The CDR3 nucleotides read TGCAGTGCTAGCTCCAGGCAAGAGACCCAGTACTTC. It encodes CSASSRQETQYF. The V call is TRBV20-1, the J call TRBJ2-5; D unclear. Germline CDR1 DFQATT, CDR2 SNEGSKA (reference sequence). The CDR3 contains 12 residues. Trimming shortened V by 3 bases and J by 2 bases, and 7 bases separated the two germline ends.

The DNA for the CDR3 is TGCGCCAGCAGCTGGGAATCAGGCTACGAGCAGTACTTC. It specifies CASSWESGYEQYF. The chain combines TRBV5-1 with TRBJ2-7; D is uncertain. The CDR3 consists of 13 residues. With 3 bases removed from V and 3 bases from J, the gap between germline ends came to 10 bases. In germline, CDR1 is SGHRS, CDR2 YFSETQ.

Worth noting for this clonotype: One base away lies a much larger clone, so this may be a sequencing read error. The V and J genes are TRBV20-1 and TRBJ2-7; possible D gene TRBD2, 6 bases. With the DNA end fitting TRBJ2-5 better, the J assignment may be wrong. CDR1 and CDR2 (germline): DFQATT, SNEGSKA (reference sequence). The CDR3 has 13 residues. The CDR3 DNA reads TGCAGTGCTAGGGAGGGGATTAAAGAGACCCAGTACTTC. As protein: CSAREGIKETQYF.

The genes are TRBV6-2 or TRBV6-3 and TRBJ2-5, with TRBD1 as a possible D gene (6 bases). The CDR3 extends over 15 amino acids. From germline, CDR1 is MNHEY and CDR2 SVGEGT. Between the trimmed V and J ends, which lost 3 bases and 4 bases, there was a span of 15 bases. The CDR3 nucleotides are TGTGCCAGCAGTTATACCCAGGACAGCCCAGAGACCCAGTACTTC. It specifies CASSYTQDSPETQYF.

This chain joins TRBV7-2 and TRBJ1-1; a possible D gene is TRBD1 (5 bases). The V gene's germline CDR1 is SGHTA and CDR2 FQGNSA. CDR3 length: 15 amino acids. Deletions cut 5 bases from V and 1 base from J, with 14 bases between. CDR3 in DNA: TGTGCCAGCAGCCCGAACACCGGGACGAACACTGAAGCTTTCTTT. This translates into CASSPNTGTNTEAFF.

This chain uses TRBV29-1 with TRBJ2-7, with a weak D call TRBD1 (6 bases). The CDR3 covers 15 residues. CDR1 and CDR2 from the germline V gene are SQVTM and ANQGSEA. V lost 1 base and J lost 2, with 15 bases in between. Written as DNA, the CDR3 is TGCAGCGTTGAAGGAGCACAGGGAATCCCCTACGAGCAGTACTTC. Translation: CSVEGAQGIPYEQYF.

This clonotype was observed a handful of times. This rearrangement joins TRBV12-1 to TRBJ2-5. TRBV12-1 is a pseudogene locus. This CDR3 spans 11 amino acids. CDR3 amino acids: CASSMGETQYF. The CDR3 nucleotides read TGTGCCAGCAGCATGGGGGAGACCCAGTACTTC.

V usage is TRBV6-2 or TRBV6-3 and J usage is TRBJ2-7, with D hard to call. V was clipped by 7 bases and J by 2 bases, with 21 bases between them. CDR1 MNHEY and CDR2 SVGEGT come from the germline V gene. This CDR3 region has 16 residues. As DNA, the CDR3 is TGTGCCAGCACGATGGGAAATCACGTTCAGACCTACGAGCAGTACTTC. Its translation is CASTMGNHVQTYEQYF.

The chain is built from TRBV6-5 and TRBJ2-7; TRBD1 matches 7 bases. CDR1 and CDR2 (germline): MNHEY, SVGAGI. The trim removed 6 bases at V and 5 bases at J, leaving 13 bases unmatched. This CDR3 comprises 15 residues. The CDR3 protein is CASSIAGTATHEQYF. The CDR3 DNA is TGTGCCAGCAGCATCGCCGGGACAGCTACCCACGAGCAGTACTTC.

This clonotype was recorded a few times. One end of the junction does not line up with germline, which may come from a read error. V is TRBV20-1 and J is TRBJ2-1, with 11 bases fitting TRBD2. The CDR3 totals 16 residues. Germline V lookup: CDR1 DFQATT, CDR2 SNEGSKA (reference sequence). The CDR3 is CSARDIAGGNYNEQFF. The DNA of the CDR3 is TGCAGTGCGAGAGATATAGCGGGGGGGAATTACAATGAGCAGTTCTTC.

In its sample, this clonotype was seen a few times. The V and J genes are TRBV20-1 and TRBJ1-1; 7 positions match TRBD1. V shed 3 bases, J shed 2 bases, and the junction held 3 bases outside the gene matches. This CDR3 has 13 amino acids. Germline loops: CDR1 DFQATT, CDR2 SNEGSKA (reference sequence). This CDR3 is CSARTGLNTEAFF. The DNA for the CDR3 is TGCAGTGCTAGGACAGGGCTAAACACTGAAGCTTTCTTT.

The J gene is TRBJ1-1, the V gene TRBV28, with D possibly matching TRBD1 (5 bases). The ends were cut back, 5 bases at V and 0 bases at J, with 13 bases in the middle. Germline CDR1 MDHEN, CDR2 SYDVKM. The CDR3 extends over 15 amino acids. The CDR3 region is CASSPLTVMNTEAFF. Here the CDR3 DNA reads TGTGCCAGCAGTCCACTGACAGTTATGAACACTGAAGCTTTCTTT.

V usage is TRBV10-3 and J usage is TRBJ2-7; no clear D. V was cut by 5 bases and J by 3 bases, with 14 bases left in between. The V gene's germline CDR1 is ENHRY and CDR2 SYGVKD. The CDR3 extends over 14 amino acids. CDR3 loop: CAISYSKPSYEQYF. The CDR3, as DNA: TGTGCCATCAGTTACTCCAAACCGAGCTACGAGCAGTACTTC.

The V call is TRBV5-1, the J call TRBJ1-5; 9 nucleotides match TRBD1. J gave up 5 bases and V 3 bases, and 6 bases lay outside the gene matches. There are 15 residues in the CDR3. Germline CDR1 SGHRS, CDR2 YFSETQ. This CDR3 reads CASSSSGQGDQPQHF. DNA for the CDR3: TGCGCCAGCAGCTCTTCGGGACAGGGCGATCAGCCCCAGCATTTT.

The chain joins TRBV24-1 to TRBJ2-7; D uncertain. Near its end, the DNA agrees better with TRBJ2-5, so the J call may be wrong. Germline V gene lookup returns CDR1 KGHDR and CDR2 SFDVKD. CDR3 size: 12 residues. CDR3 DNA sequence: TGTGCCACCAGCAGCAACGAAGAGACCCAGTACTTC. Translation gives CATSSNEETQYF.

In DNA form, the CDR3 reads TGTGCCAGCAGCCCGCTGGGACAGAAGGATACTGAAGCTTTCTTT. Translated, it gives CASSPLGQKDTEAFF. The chain joins TRBV27 to TRBJ1-1; 7 nucleotides agree with TRBD1. Trimming cost V 6 bases and J 5 bases; bases outside gene matches: 12. Germline V gene lookup returns CDR1 MNHEY and CDR2 SMNVEV (reference sequence). The CDR3 length is 15 residues.